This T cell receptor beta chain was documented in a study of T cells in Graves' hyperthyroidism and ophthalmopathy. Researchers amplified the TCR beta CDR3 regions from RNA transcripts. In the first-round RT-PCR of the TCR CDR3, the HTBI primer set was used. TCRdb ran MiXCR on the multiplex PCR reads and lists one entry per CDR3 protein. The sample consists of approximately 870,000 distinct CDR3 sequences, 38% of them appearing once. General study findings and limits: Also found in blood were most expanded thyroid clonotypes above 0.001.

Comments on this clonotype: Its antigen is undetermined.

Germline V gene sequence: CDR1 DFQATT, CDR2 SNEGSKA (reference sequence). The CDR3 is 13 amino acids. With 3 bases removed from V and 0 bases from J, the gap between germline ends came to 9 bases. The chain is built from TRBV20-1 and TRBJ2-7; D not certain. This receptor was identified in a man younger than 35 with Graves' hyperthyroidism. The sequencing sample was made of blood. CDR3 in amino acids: CSASRYSSYEQYF. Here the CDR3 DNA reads TGCAGTGCTAGCCGCTACAGCTCCTACGAGCAGTACTTC.